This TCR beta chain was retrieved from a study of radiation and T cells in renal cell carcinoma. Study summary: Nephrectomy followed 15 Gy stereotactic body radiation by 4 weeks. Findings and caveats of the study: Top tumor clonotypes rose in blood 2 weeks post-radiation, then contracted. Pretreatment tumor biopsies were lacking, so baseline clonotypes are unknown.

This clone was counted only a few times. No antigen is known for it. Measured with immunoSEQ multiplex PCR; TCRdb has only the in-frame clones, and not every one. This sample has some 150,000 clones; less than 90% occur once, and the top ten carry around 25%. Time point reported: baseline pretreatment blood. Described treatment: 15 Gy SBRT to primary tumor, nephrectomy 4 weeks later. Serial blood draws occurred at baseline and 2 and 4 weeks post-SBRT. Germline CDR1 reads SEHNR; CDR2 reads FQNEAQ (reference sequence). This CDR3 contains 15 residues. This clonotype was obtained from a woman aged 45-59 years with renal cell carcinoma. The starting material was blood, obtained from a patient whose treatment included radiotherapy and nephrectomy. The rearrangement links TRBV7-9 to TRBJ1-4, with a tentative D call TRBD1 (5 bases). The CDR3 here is CAGGDGDPRGEKLFF. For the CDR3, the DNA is TGTGCTGGGGGAGACGGCGATCCCCGCGGTGAAAAACTGTTTTTT. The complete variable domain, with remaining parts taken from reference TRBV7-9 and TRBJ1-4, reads DTGVSQNPRHKITKRGQNVTFRCDPISEHNRLYWYRQTLGQGPEFLTYFQNEAQLEKSRLLSDRFSAERPKGSFSTLEIQRTEQGDSAMYLCAGGDGDPRGEKLFFGSGTQLSVL.